This T cell receptor (beta chain) appears in the sequencing data of a study of blood T cell repertoires in COVID-19 (dated by TCRdb to about 2020). For the wider study: Collaborator samples came from the United States, Italy and Spain and covered acute and convalescent phases of COVID-19. The material from the prospective study consisted of cDNA or gDNA derived from T cells, B-cell-depleted T cells, or PBMCs. Deeply sampled blood TCRbeta repertoires from subjects exposed to, actively infected with, or recovered from COVID-19 were included in the dataset. The repertoires were released in a freely available public database meant as a resource for research on the immune response to SARS-CoV-2. The samples were drawn from the first 160 participants of the ongoing ImmuneRACE study and from 950 to 1,500 subjects provided by 6 global collaborators. Nearly every sample came with metadata listing a de-identified subject ID, COVID-19 status, age in years and sex. Where available, HLA class I and class II types were taken from metadata supplied by the sample provider and were not determined by assay-based typing. The paper as a whole reports these results and caveats: The quantity of clinical and demographic metadata differed by source and by participant and was supplied without curation.

The table lists this clone with a few counts. No cognate antigen has been identified for it. Base qualities were left out, and no much larger clone turns up one base away. Collaborating institutions collected whole blood in K2EDTA tubes following their own protocols. For TCRbeta analysis, collaborators shipped samples in one of three forms: frozen whole blood, isolated PBMCs, or DNA extracted from either of those sample types. Germline trimming: 3 bases from V, 5 bases from J; junction bases outside gene matches: 5. CDR1 is given as LNHDA and CDR2 as SQIVND, both from the germline V gene (reference sequence). The cysteine opens and the phenylalanine closes a CDR3 of 14 amino acids. Kept here is only the CDR3 DNA, which spans 42 bases and is read in frame from base 1. TCRbeta CDR3 regions were amplified from genomic DNA by means of the immunoSEQ Assay, a bias-controlled multiplex PCR. Turning to the authors' computational methods: The number of nucleated cells in each sample was estimated by amplification of reference gene primers within the assay. To quantify the absolute abundance of each unique TCRbeta CDR3 rearrangement, sequence reads were collapsed and filtered. Productive Simpson clonality was computed per sample as the square root of Simpson's diversity index over productive rearrangements. Entries here come from immuneACCESS through TCRdb and include only in-frame sequences with V and J called. Some clones fail to appear in such tables; in the studies checked, an unresolved V gene covers under half of the shortfall, and the cause of the remainder is unknown. The V and J calls and clone size are taken from that table; D and trimming were inferred from the DNA. Across this sample there are around 150,000 clones, with approximately 80% seen only once. 9.5% to 13% of the sample rests with the top ten.

The rearranged chain carries TRBV19 and TRBJ1-2, with 8 junctional bases fitting TRBD1. The clonotype was recovered from a human donor in a cohort sampled during active COVID-19. What was sequenced was peripheral blood. The DNA reads TGTGCCAGTAGTATCAGGGACAGGCCGTATGGCTACACCTTC. This sequence encodes CASSIRDRPYGYTF. Supplemented by the reference TRBV19 and TRBJ1-2 proteins around the CDR3, the complete variable domain is DGGITQSPKYLFRKEGQNVTLSCEQNLNHDAMYWYRQDPGQGLRLIYYSQIVNDFQKGDIAEGYSVSREKKESFPLTVTSAQKNPTAFYLCASSIRDRPYGYTFGSGTRLTVV.